The present T cell receptor beta chain was sequenced within a study of regulatory T cells in long-lasting Graves disease. Overall study findings and caveats: Favored gene segments in persistent disease were TRBV28, TRBJ1-2 and TRBJ2-5.

Assembly of TCR beta libraries relied on iRepertoire HTBI primers together with Arm-PCR of CDR3 regions. Authors' analysis steps: Spanning all samples, the identified segments comprised around 64 TRBV and some 15 TRBJ. MiXCR was run by TCRdb on the multiplex PCR reads, yielding one entry per CDR3 protein. TCRdb's processing, not the study's, gives the V and J calls here. The table records roughly 610,000 distinct CDR3 sequences, about 16% of them present only once. The time point denotes: newly diagnosed GD, antithyroid drugs for less than 3 months. PBMC RNA served as the TCR library source. From an endocrinology department in Xi'an, China, came the patients. This clonotype was counted only a few times. What it binds is not known. The CDR3 length is 17 residues. CDR1 and CDR2 (germline): LNHDA, SQIVND (reference sequence). V lost 4 bases to trimming and J lost 2 bases, with 21 bases between them. The data also belong to a second study, concerning T cells in Graves' hyperthyroidism and ophthalmopathy. That report notes: Diagnoses used clinical symptoms, serum thyroxine and TRAb, thyroid ultrasound and orbital computed tomography.

The gene calls are TRBV19 and TRBJ2-7, with D possibly matching TRBD1 (5 bases). The clonotype originates from a woman aged 25 to 39 with Graves disease. Here the sequenced sample was peripheral blood mononuclear cells (PBMCs), taken at new diagnosis, from a patient treated with antithyroid drugs. The CDR3 here is CASSSRQFSLKPYEQYF. The DNA for the CDR3 is TGTGCCAGTAGTAGCCGACAGTTCTCCTTAAAGCCCTACGAGCAGTACTTC. Full variable domain (missing parts from reference TRBV19 and TRBJ2-7): DGGITQSPKYLFRKEGQNVTLSCEQNLNHDAMYWYRQDPGQGLRLIYYSQIVNDFQKGDIAEGYSVSREKKESFPLTVTSAQKNPTAFYLCASSSRQFSLKPYEQYFGPGTRLTVT.